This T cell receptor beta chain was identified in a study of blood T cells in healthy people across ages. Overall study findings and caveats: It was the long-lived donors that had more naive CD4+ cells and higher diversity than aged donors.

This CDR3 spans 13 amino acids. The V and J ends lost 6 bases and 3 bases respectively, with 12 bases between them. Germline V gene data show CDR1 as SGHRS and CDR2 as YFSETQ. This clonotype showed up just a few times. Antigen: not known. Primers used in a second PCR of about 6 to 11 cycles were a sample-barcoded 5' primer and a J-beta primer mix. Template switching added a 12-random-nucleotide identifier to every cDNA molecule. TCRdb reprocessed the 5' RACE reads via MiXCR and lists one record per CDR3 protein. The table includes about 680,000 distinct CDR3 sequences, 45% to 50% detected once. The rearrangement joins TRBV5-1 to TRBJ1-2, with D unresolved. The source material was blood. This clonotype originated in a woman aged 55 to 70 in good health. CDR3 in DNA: TGCGCCAGCACCCAAGGCGGGTACTATGGCTACACCTTC. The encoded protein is CASTQGGYYGYTF.